Described below is a single T cell receptor (beta chain) sequence and its context. The antigen is not known. This sample was included in a study of graft-versus-host responses after intestinal transplantation. The repertoire was sequenced with immunoSEQ multiplex PCR; TCRdb's copy has only in-frame clones and lacks some. The sample lists some 100,000 clones, about 90% occurring once. The study, taken as a whole, reports: Investigators detected GvH clones in recipient marrow, with some emerging earlier in ileum or blood. Individuals who had graft-donor T cell macrochimerism had allografts that showed high graft-versus-host to host-versus-graft clonal ratios.

The receptor was derived from a human donor who received an intestinal transplant. Sequencing was performed on unstimulated CD8+ T cells sorted from spleen or lymph node cells, taken before intestinal transplant.

CDR3 loop: CASSLTGPGELFF. In DNA, the CDR3 is TGTGCCAGCAGCTTGACAGGCCCCGGGGAGCTGTTTTTT. The chain combines TRBV7-6 with TRBJ2-2; tentative D call: TRBD1 (6 bases). With 3 bases removed from V and 6 bases from J, the gap between germline ends came to 8 bases. CDR3 length: 13 amino acids. CDR1 is SGHVS and CDR2 is FNYEAQ in the germline V gene.